This TCR beta chain was profiled in a study of cytomegalovirus exposure and HLA in healthy donors. PCR amplification relied on 60 Vbeta primers (plus 13 Jbeta primers). Using immunoSEQ multiplex PCR, the repertoire was profiled, and TCRdb retains in-frame clones only, with some absent. The sample lists approximately 160,000 clones, about 70% occurring once. V was clipped by 5 bases and J by 2 bases, with 10 bases between them. There are 14 residues in the CDR3. Germline CDR1 LGHNA, CDR2 YNFKEQ. Sequenced material: PBMCs. The TCR was taken from a woman in her thirties or forties in good health and CMV-seropositive. The chain combines TRBV4-2 with TRBJ2-1, with D possibly being TRBD2 (6 bases). CDR3 bases: TGTGCCAGCAGCGGCGGGGTCACCTACAATGAGCAGTTCTTC. This gives the protein CASSGGVTYNEQFF.